This T cell receptor beta chain was identified in a study of sequential checkpoint blockade in melanoma. Study-wide context: Patients were randomized 1:1 to nivolumab-then-ipilimumab or ipilimumab-then-nivolumab first-line. Maintenance nivolumab came after either treatment sequence.

Trimming took off 2 bases at V and 8 bases at J, with 16 bases between the two ends. Germline CDR1 and CDR2: LGHNA and YNFKEQ. The CDR3 runs to 15 residues. TCRdb's table, derived via immunoSEQ multiplex PCR, lists solely in-frame clones and lacks some. This sample has tens of thousands of clones, with less than 75% found just once. Treatment: randomized to nivolumab then ipilimumab (arm A) or the reverse (arm B). Patients had received no earlier DNA-damaging chemotherapy. Live CD3+CD8+ CD19− CD56− cells were sorted from PBMCs. The sample here was CD8+ T cells sorted from blood (inferred from file names), taken from a patient given nivolumab and ipilimumab in sequence. The sequence was obtained from a human donor with melanoma. The gene calls are TRBV4-2 and TRBJ2-1; D unresolved. CDR3 protein: CASSQQLFSIDEQFF. Here the CDR3 DNA reads TGTGCCAGCAGCCAACAACTCTTCTCGATCGATGAGCAGTTCTTC.